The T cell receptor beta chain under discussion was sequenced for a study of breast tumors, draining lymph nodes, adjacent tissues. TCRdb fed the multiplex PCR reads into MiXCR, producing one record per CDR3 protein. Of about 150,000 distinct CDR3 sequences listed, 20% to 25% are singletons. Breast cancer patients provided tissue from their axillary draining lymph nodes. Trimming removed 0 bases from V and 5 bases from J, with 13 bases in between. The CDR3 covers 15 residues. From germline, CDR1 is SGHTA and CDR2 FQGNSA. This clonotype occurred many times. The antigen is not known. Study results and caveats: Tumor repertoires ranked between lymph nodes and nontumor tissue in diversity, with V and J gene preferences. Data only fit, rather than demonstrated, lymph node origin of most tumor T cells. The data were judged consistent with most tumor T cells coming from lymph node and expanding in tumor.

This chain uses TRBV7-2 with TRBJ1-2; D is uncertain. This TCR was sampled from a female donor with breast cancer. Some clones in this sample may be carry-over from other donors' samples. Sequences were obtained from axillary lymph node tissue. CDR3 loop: CASSLARRSTYGYTF. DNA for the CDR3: TGTGCCAGCAGCTTAGCGCGCAGGAGCACATATGGCTACACCTTC.